The TCR beta chain under discussion was sequenced for a study of shared clonotypes between healthy human individuals. This CDR3 region has 15 residues. V gave up 2 bases and J gave up 5 bases; unmatched junction bases: 5. Germline-derived CDR1 and CDR2 are SQVTM and ANQGSEA. Points from the study as a whole: When compared with the clonotypes that were shared by all four sorted-subset donors, the non-shared clonotypes turned out to have lower generation probabilities.

The method was immunoSEQ multiplex PCR; TCRdb's version includes in-frame clones alone and lacks a portion of them. The sample consists of 550,000 to 750,000 clones, about 92% of them appearing once. To note about this clone: As yet, its antigen is unknown.

Naive CD8 cells comprised CD45RO-negative, CCR7-positively selected cells, excluding terminally differentiated effector memory CD45RA+ cells. The specimen sequenced was naive CD8+ T cells sorted from blood. The clonotype was recovered from a young man in good health. The chain combines TRBV29-1 with TRBJ2-1, with 11 nucleotides matching TRBD2. This CDR3 reads CSVETGTSGNNEQFF. CDR3 DNA sequence: TGCAGCGTTGAAACCGGGACTAGCGGAAACAATGAGCAGTTCTTC.